The entry that follows covers one T cell receptor (beta chain) sequence. No antigen is known for it. TCRdb re-analysed the 5' RACE reads in MiXCR, keeping a single row per CDR3 protein. The sample has 180,000 or so distinct CDR3 sequences; 9.5% to 13% are singletons. These data are taken from a study of T-cell memory formation after mild COVID-19. CDR3 size: 14 residues. The V gene's germline CDR1 is SNHLY and CDR2 FYNNEI. V dropped 4 bases and J dropped 4; count of bases not matched to a gene: 2. Study results and limitations: Pre-infection memory held some responding clones, suggesting pre-existing cross-reactive T cells responded.

This sequence joins TRBV2 and TRBJ2-3, with 10 bases fitting TRBD2. The sample consisted of PBMCs or a T cell subset sorted from them (not recorded which). The sequence was collected from a man aged 18 to 30 who had mild COVID-19 (a few samples of this study predate the infection). Cell type and time point are not known. This CDR3 is CASSGLAGADTQYF. Written as DNA, the CDR3 is TGTGCCAGCAGTGGGCTAGCGGGGGCAGATACGCAGTATTTT.